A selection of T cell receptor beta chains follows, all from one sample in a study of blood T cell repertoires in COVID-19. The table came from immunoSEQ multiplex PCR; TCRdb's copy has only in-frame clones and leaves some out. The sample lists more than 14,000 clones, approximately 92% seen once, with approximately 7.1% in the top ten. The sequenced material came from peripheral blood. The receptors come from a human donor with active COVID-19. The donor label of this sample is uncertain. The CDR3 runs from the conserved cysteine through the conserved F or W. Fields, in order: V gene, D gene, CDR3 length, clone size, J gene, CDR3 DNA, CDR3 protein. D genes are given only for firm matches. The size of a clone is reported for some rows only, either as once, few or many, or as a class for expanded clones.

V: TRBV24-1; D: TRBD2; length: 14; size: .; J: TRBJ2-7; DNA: TGTGCCACCAGTGCGGGGGACTACACCTACGAGCAGTACTTC; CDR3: CATSAGDYTYEQYF
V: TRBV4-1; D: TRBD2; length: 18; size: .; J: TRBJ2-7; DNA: TGCGCCAGCAGCCAAGTACAGCGGGGTCTATTAAGCTCCTACGAGCAGTACTTC; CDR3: CASSQVQRGLLSSYEQYF
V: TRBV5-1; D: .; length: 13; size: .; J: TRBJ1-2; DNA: TGCGCCAGCACCGACAGCCAGTTCTATGGCTACACCTTC; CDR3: CASTDSQFYGYTF
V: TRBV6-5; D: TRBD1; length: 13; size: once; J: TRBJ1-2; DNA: TGTGCCAGCAGTTACGGTCAGGGGGTTGGCTACACCTTC; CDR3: CASSYGQGVGYTF
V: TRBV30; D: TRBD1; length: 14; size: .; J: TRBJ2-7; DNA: TGTGCCTGGAGTAAACAGGGGGTCTCCTACGAGCAGTACTTC; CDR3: CAWSKQGVSYEQYF
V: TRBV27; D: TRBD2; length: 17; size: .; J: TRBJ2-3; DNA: TGTGCCAGCAGTTCCCCGGGACTAGCGGGGTACACAGATACGCAGTATTTT; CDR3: CASSSPGLAGYTDTQYF
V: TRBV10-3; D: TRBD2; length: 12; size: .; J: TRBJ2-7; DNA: TGTGCCATTGGACTAGACTCCTACGAGCAGTACTTC; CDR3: CAIGLDSYEQYF
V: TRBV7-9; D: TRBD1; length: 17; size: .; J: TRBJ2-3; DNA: TGTGCCAGCAGGCCCGAACCGGGACAGGGTTTGTCAGATACGCAGTATTTT; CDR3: CASRPEPGQGLSDTQYF
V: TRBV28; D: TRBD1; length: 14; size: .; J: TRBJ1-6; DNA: TGTGCCAGCACCGAGGACAGGGGGCCCTCACCCCTCCACTTT; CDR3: CASTEDRGPSPLHF
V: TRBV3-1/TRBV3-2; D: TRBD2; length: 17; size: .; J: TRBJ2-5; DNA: TGTGCCAGCAGCCAAAGGCACCCGACTAGCGGGGAGGAGACCCAGTACTTC; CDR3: CASSQRHPTSGEETQYF
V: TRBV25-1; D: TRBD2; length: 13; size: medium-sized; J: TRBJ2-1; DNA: TGTGCCAGTGGACTAGCGGAGAGTAATGAGCAGTTCTTC; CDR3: CASGLAESNEQFF
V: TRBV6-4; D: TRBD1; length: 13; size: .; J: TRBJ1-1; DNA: TGTGCCAGCCGCGACAGGGCAAACACTGAAGCTTTCTTT; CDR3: CASRDRANTEAFF
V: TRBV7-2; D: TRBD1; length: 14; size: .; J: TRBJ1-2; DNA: TGTGCCAGCAGCTTAAGCCAGGGGGTGGTTGGCTACACCTTC; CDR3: CASSLSQGVVGYTF
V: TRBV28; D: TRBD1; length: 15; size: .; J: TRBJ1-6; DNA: TGTGCCAGCAGCCCGGGACAGGATTATAATTCACCCCTCCACTTT; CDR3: CASSPGQDYNSPLHF
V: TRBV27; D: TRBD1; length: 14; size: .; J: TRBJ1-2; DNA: TGTGCCAGCAGTTTTACCGGGACAGGGGGCGGCTACACCTTC; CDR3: CASSFTGTGGGYTF
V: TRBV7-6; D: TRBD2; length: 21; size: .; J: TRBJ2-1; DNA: TGTGCCAGCAGCTTAGCCGTTCTGAGGCGGGAGGGCCGGGATACTGACAATGAGCAGTTCTTC; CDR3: CASSLAVLRREGRDTDNEQFF
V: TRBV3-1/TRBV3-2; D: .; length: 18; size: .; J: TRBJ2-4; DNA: TGTGCCAGCAGCCAAGATCCCGCGGTGGTGATAGCCAAAAACATTCAGTACTTC; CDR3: CASSQDPAVVIAKNIQYF
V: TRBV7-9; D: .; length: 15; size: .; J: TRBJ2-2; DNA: TGTGCCAGCAGCGTTCCTGACAAGAACACCGGGGAGCTGTTTTTT; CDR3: CASSVPDKNTGELFF
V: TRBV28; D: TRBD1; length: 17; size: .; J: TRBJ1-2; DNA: TGTGCCAGCAGTAGAGACAACAGGGGGATAAAAAACTATGGCTACACCTTC; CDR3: CASSRDNRGIKNYGYTF
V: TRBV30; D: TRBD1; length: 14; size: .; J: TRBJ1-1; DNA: TGTGCCTGGAGCGGACAGGGTCGGGTCACTGAAGCTTTCTTT; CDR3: CAWSGQGRVTEAFF
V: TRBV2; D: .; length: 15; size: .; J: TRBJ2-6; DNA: TGTGCCAGCAGTCAGGCCTTCTCTGGGGCCAACGTCCTGACTTTC; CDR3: CASSQAFSGANVLTF
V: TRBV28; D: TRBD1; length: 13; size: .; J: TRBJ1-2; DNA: TGTGCCAGCAGTTTAAGACAGGGGTATGGCTACACCTTC; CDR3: CASSLRQGYGYTF
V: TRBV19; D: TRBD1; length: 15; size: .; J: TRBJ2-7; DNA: TGTGCCAGTAGACCCGACAGGGCATCGTCCTACGAGCAGTACTTC; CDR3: CASRPDRASSYEQYF
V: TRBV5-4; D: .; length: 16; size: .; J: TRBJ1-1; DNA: TGTGCCAGCAGCTTGGTATTAGGGGTGGGGAACACTGAAGCTTTCTTT; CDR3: CASSLVLGVGNTEAFF
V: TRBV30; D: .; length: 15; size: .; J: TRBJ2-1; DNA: TGTGCCTGGAGTGCCCCGAACTACGTCCGGAATGAGCAGTTCTTC; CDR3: CAWSAPNYVRNEQFF
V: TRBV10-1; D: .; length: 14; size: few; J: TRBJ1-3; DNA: TGCGCCAGCACGGACAGACTCTCTGGAAACACCATATATTTT; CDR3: CASTDRLSGNTIYF
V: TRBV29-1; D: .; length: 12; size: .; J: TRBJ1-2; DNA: TGCAGCGTTGGCGGGGCAAGTCATGGCTACACCTTC; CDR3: CSVGGASHGYTF
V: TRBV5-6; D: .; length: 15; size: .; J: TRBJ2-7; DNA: TGTGCCAGCAGCTCAGGACAGATTCTCGCCTACGAGCAGTACTTC; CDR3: CASSSGQILAYEQYF
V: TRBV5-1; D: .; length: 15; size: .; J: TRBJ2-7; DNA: TGCGCCAGCAGCGCCTCTAGTAGCGTCACCTACGAGCAGTACTTC; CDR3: CASSASSSVTYEQYF
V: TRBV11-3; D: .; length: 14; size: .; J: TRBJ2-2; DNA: TGTGCCAGCAGCTCAGCTCCAGGTGCCGGGGAGCTGTTTTTT; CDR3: CASSSAPGAGELFF
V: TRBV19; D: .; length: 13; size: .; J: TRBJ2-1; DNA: TGTGCCAGTAGTAGTGGCAGGGCTGGACCCCAGTTCTTC; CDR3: CASSSGRAGPQFF
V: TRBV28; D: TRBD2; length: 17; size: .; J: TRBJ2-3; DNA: TGTGCCAGCAGCTCACCGACAGGGTCTAGCGGGAGGGGGACGCAGTATTTT; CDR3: CASSSPTGSSGRGTQYF
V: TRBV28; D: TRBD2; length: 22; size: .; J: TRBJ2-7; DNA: TGTGCCAGCAGTTTAACTCTCCGTGCACCGGGACTAGTGAGAGAGGACTTCTACGAGCAGTACTTC; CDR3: CASSLTLRAPGLVREDFYEQYF
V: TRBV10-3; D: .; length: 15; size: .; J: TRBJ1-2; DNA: TGTGCCATCAGTGAGCCATCAGGGGTCGACTATGGCTACACCTTC; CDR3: CAISEPSGVDYGYTF
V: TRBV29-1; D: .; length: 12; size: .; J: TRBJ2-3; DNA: TGCAGCGTTGAAGAAGGGCAGGGATCGCAGTATTTT; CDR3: CSVEEGQGSQYF
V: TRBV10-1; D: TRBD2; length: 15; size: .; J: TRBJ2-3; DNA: TGCGCCAGCAGTGAGTCCCTCGGGGAGGGCCCAACGCAGTATTTT; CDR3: CASSESLGEGPTQYF
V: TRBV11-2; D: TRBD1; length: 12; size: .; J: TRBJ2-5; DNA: TGTGCCAGCACCAGACAGGGGTCGACCCAGTACTTC; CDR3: CASTRQGSTQYF
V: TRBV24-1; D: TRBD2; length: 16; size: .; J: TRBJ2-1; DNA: TGTGCCACCAGTGACGCCGGACTAGCGGGTTACAATGAGCAGTTCTTC; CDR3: CATSDAGLAGYNEQFF
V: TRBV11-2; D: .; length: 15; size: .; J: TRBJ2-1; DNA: TGTGCCAGCCGCTCTATGCTAGCGAAAATGAATGAGCAGTTCTTC; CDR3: CASRSMLAKMNEQFF
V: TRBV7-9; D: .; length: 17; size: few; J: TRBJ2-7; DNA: TGTGCCAGCAGCTTAGGCGGAGTAAGAGGAGTATCCTACGAGCAGTACTTC; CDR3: CASSLGGVRGVSYEQYF
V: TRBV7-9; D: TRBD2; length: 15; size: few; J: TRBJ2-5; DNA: TGTGCCAGCAGCCCACCTTTGCGGGAGGGAGAGACCCAGTACTTC; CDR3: CASSPPLREGETQYF
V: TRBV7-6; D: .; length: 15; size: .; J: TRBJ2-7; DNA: TGTGCCAGCAGCTTAGAATCCGGGACTCATTACGAGCAGTACTTC; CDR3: CASSLESGTHYEQYF
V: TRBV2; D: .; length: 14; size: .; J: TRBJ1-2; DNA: TGTGCCAGCAGTGACCAGACAGGTCTCTATGGCTACACCTTC; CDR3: CASSDQTGLYGYTF
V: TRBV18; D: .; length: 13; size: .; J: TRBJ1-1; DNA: TGTGCCAGCTCACCCTGGGTGTCCGGGGAAGCTTTCTTT; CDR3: CASSPWVSGEAFF
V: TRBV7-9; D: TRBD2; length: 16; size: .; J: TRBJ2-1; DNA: TGTGCCAGCAGCCCCCCCGGACTAGCGTTATACAATGAGCAGTTCTTC; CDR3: CASSPPGLALYNEQFF